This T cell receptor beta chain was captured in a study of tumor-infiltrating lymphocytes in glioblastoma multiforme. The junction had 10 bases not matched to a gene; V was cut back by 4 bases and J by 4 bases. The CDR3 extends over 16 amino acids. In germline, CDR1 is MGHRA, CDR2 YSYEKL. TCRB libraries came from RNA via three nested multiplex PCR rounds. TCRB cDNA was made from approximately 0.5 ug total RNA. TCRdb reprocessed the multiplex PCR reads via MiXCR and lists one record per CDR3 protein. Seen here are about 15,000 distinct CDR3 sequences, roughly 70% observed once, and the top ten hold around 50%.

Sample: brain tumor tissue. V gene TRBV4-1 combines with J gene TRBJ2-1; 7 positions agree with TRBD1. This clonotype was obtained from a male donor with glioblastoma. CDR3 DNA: TGCGCCAGCAGCCGAAACACAGGGGTCCATTACAATGAGCAGTTCTTC. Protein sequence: CASSRNTGVHYNEQFF.